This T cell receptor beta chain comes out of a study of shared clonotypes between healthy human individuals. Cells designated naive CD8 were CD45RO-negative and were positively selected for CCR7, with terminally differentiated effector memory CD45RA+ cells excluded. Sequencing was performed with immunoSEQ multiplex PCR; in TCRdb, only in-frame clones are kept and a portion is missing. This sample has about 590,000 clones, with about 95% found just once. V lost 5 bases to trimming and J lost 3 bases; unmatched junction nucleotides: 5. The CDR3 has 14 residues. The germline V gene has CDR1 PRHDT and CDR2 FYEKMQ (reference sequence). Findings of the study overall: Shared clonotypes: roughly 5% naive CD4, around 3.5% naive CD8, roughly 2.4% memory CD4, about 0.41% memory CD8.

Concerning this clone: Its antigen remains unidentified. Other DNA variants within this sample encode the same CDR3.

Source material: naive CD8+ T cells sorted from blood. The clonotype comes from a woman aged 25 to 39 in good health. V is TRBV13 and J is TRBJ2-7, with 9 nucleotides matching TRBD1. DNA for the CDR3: TGTGCCAGCAGCCCCGGGACAGGGCTCTACGAGCAGTACTTC. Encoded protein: CASSPGTGLYEQYF.